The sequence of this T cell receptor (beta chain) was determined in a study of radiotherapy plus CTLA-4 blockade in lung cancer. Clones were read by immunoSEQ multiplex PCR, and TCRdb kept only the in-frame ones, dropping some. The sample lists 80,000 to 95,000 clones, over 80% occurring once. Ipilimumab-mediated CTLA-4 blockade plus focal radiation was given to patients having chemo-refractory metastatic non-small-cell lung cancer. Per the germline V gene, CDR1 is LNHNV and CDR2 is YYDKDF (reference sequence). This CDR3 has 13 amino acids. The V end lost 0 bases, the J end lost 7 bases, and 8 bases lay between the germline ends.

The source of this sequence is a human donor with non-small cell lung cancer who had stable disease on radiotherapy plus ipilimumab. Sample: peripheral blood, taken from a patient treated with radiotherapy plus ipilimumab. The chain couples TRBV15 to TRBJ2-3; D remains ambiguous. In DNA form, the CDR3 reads TGTGCCACCAGCAGAGATGAGCGTAATACGCAGTATTTT. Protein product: CATSRDERNTQYF. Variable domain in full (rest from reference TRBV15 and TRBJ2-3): DAMVIQNPRYQVTQFGKPVTLSCSQTLNHNVMYWYQQKSSQAPKLLFHYYDKDFNNEADTPDNFQSRRPNTSFCFLDIRSPGLGDTAMYLCATSRDERNTQYFGPGTRLTVL.